This T cell receptor beta chain was captured by sequencing in a study of blood T cell repertoires in COVID-19. Here immunoSEQ multiplex PCR was the method, and the copy in TCRdb shows in-frame clones only, minus some. There are more than 300,000 clones in the sample; around 87% occur only once, and about 9.4% lies in the top ten. This clone was detected once. This CDR3 region has 13 residues. The germline V gene has CDR1 KGHDR and CDR2 SFDVKD. Trimming cost V 10 bases and J 2 bases; bases outside gene matches: 4. The V and J genes are TRBV24-1 and TRBJ2-7; 10 positions match TRBD1. Sequencing input: peripheral blood. The source of this sequence is a woman in her thirties with COVID-19, enrolled during active disease. The CDR3 sequence is CATRDRGAYEQYF. The DNA for the CDR3 is TGTGCCACTCGGGACAGGGGAGCCTACGAGCAGTACTTC.